A selection of T cell receptor beta chains follows, all from one sample in a study of T cells after yellow fever vaccination. TCRdb re-derived calls from the 5' RACE reads in MiXCR, one entry per CDR3 protein. The sample carries some 160,000 distinct CDR3 sequences, roughly 9% recorded once. This specimen was CD8+ T cells sorted from PBMCs, taken 45 days after the yellow fever booster vaccination. The receptors shown here come from a young man who received the YFV17D yellow fever vaccine. Each CDR3 is given with its conserved first and last residue. A D gene is named only where the DNA matches it firmly. Clone size, where shown, is once, few, many, or a class for clones that have expanded.

. . TRBJ2-3 TRBV11-2 CASSSENADTQYF TGTGCCAGCAGCTCCGAAAATGCAGATACGCAGTATTTT
. few TRBJ1-2 TRBV10-3 CATLGPEFNYGYTF TGTGCCACACTCGGCCCCGAGTTTAACTATGGCTACACCTTC
. many TRBJ2-5 TRBV9 CASSSPLAGETQYF TGTGCCAGCAGCTCCCCACTAGCCGGCGAGACCCAGTACTTC
. . TRBJ1-3 TRBV12-3/TRBV12-4 CASSQGNSGNTIYF TGTGCCAGCAGCCAGGGGAACTCTGGAAACACCATATATTTT
TRBD1 few TRBJ1-5 TRBV4-1 CASSLDRARRSNQPQHF TGCGCCAGCAGCCTGGACAGGGCCAGACGTAGCAATCAGCCCCAGCATTTT
. few TRBJ1-2 TRBV4-1 CASSQVGAFDSVCTF TGCGCCAGCAGCCAAGTAGGGGCATTTGACAGTGTGTGCACCTTC
. few TRBJ2-1 TRBV5-6 CASSLAVEQFF TGTGCCAGCAGCTTGGCCGTGGAGCAGTTCTTC
. few TRBJ2-2 TRBV7-9 CASRRTNTGELFF TGTGCCAGCCGGCGAACGAACACCGGGGAGCTGTTTTTT
. . TRBJ1-1 TRBV13 CASSKGGFEAFF TGTGCCAGCAGCAAGGGGGGGTTTGAAGCTTTCTTT
. few TRBJ1-3 TRBV6-2/TRBV6-3 CASRPIIQDSGNTIYF TGTGCCAGCAGACCTATCATACAGGACTCTGGAAACACCATATATTTT
. . TRBJ1-1 TRBV27 CASSPLILLRGAGTEAFF TGTGCCAGCAGTCCTTTAATACTACTCCGGGGCGCGGGGACTGAAGCTTTCTTT
. . TRBJ2-5 TRBV7-3 CASSWTLGETQYF TGTGCCAGCAGCTGGACACTGGGAGAGACCCAGTACTTC
. few TRBJ1-2 TRBV6-5 CASSYTWGALGYTF TGTGCCAGCAGTTATACGTGGGGGGCGCTTGGCTACACCTTC
TRBD2 few TRBJ2-1 TRBV2 CASSDPGLGDNEQFF TGTGCCAGCAGTGATCCGGGACTAGGGGACAATGAGCAGTTCTTC
TRBD2 many TRBJ2-1 TRBV9 CASSAGLELYNEQFF TGTGCCAGCAGCGCCGGACTAGAGCTGTACAATGAGCAGTTCTTC
. . TRBJ2-3 TRBV5-4 CASSLINFGTDTQYF TGTGCCAGCAGCTTGATTAACTTCGGCACAGATACGCAGTATTTT
. . TRBJ2-1 TRBV3-1 CASSPYSGLNEQFF TGTGCCAGCAGTCCATATAGCGGCCTCAATGAGCAGTTCTTC
TRBD2 many TRBJ2-5 TRBV5-6 CASSLASGGFETQYF TGTGCCAGCAGCTTGGCTAGCGGGGGGTTCGAGACCCAGTACTTC
. few TRBJ2-6 TRBV7-3 CASSLYAGAYGANVLTF TGTGCCAGCAGCTTATATGCAGGGGCATACGGGGCCAACGTCCTGACTTTC
. . TRBJ1-2 TRBV5-1 CASRSPPGPGYTF TGCGCCAGCAGGTCTCCCCCTGGACCTGGCTACACCTTC
. many TRBJ2-2 TRBV29-1 CSVEDENTGELFF TGCAGCGTTGAAGATGAGAACACCGGGGAGCTGTTTTTT
. few TRBJ2-2 TRBV29-1 CSVEVRTPGELFF TGCAGCGTTGAAGTTCGGACCCCCGGGGAGCTGTTTTTT
. few TRBJ2-2 TRBV6-5 CASRFRDTGELFF TGTGCCAGCAGGTTCAGGGACACCGGGGAGCTGTTTTTT
TRBD2 many TRBJ2-5 TRBV20-1 CSARDLMTSGVETQYF TGCAGTGCTAGAGATCTAATGACTAGCGGGGTAGAGACCCAGTACTTC
. once TRBJ1-2 TRBV7-9 CASSFSRESGTNYGYTF TGTGCCAGCAGCTTCTCCCGAGAATCGGGGACTAACTATGGCTACACCTTC
. . TRBJ2-5 TRBV6-6 CASSYSRELQETQYF TGTGCCAGCAGTTACTCGAGAGAACTCCAAGAGACCCAGTACTTC
TRBD1 . TRBJ2-7 TRBV4-1 CASSPRGTGSGEQYF TGCGCCAGCAGTCCCAGGGGGACAGGCTCAGGGGAGCAGTACTTC
. . TRBJ1-6 TRBV4-1 CASSQAPGLNSPLHF TGCGCCAGCAGCCAAGCCCCAGGGTTGAATTCACCCCTCCACTTT
. . TRBJ2-7 TRBV14 CASSRPGLLYEQYF TGTGCCAGCAGCCGACCGGGACTCCTGTACGAGCAGTACTTC
TRBD1 few TRBJ2-1 TRBV4-3 CASSTGTGRPNEQFF TGCGCCAGCAGCACGGGGACAGGTCGTCCTAATGAGCAGTTCTTC
TRBD1 few TRBJ2-7 TRBV7-9 CASSLGQGENYEQYF TGTGCCAGCAGCTTAGGACAGGGTGAGAACTACGAGCAGTACTTC
. . TRBJ2-5 TRBV7-2 CASSLPGVYQETQYF TGTGCCAGCAGCTTACCGGGGGTGTACCAAGAGACCCAGTACTTC
. many TRBJ2-2 TRBV6-6 CASSYSGLLTGELFF TGTGCCAGCAGTTACTCAGGACTGCTCACCGGGGAGCTGTTTTTT
. few TRBJ2-3 TRBV7-8 CASSLEASGTDTQYF TGTGCCAGCAGCTTGGAAGCTAGCGGCACAGATACGCAGTATTTT
. few TRBJ1-1 TRBV5-6 CASSLVGGGLAFF TGTGCCAGCAGCTTGGTCGGGGGAGGATTAGCTTTCTTT
. few TRBJ1-4 TRBV4-2 CASSQDPRGWAHEKLFF TGTGCCAGCAGCCAAGATCCCCGGGGATGGGCTCATGAAAAACTGTTTTTT
. few TRBJ1-5 TRBV5-5 CASSLKSNQPQHF TGTGCCAGCAGCTTGAAAAGCAATCAGCCCCAGCATTTT
TRBD2 few TRBJ2-5 TRBV19 CASSPGLATQETQYF TGTGCCAGTAGTCCGGGACTAGCGACCCAAGAGACCCAGTACTTC
. . TRBJ1-4 TRBV6-6 CASSYSTALNEKLFF TGTGCCAGCAGTTACTCGACAGCCCTTAATGAAAAACTGTTTTTT
TRBD2 . TRBJ2-1 TRBV28 CATAHGGGNEQFF TGTGCCACCGCCCATGGGGGGGGTAATGAGCAGTTCTTC
TRBD1 . TRBJ1-4 TRBV27 CASSLLGQGGEKLFF TGTGCCAGCAGTTTGTTGGGACAGGGAGGTGAAAAACTGTTTTTT
. few TRBJ2-3 TRBV27 CASSTKPAGIDTQYF TGTGCCAGCAGTACCAAACCGGCGGGCATAGATACGCAGTATTTT
. few TRBJ2-1 TRBV27 CASTSWDNEQFF TGTGCCAGTACTTCTTGGGACAATGAGCAGTTCTTC
. many TRBJ1-5 TRBV7-9 CASSPGVNQPQHF TGTGCCAGCAGCCCAGGAGTCAATCAGCCCCAGCATTTT
. . TRBJ2-1 TRBV12-3/TRBV12-4 CASNLDGHLNEQFF TGTGCCAGCAACCTGGACGGACACTTGAATGAGCAGTTCTTC
. few TRBJ1-2 TRBV6-2/TRBV6-3 CASSEEEGRNYGYTF TGTGCCAGCAGCGAGGAAGAGGGGCGTAACTATGGCTACACCTTC
. . TRBJ2-1 TRBV20-1 CSAPRGRNEQFF TGCAGTGCCCCCCGCGGCCGCAATGAGCAGTTCTTC